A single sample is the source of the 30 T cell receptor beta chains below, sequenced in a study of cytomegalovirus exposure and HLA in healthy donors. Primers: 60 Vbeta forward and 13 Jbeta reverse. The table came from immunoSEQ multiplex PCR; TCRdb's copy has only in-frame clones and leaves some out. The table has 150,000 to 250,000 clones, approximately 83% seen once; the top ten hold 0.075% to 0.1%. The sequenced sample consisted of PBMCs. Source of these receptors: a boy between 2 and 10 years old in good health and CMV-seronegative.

CDR3 sequence: CASSVGRSYTDGYTF. The CDR3 DNA reads as TGTGCCAGCAGCGTAGGGAGGAGCTACACCGATGGCTACACCTTC. V is TRBV9 and J is TRBJ1-2; D not resolved. Per germline, CDR1 SGDLS and CDR2 YYNGEE. The CDR3 contains 15 residues. The germline V and J ends were trimmed by 0 bases and 6 bases, with 15 bases remaining between them.

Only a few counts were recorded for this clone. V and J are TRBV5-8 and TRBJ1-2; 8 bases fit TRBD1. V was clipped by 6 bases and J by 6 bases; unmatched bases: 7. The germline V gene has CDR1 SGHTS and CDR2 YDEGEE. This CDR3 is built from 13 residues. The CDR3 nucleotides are TGTGCCAGCAACTCTCGCAGGGGGCATGGCTACACCTTC. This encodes CASNSRRGHGYTF.

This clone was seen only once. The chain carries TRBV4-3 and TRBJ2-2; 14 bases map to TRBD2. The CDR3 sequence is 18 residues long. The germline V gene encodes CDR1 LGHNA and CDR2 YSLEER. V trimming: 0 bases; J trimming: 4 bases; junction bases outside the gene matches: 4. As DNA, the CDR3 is TGCGCCAGCAGCCAAGAAGGACTAGCGGGGGGAATCACCGGGGAGCTGTTTTTT. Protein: CASSQEGLAGGITGELFF.

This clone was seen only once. The CDR3 reads CATGGHGEQYF. CDR3 bases: TGTGCCACCGGCGGGCACGGCGAGCAGTACTTC. The rearrangement links TRBV27 to TRBJ2-7; D perhaps matches TRBD2 (5 bases). The CDR3 covers 11 residues. From germline, CDR1 is MNHEY and CDR2 SMNVEV (reference sequence). Trimming cost V 10 bases and J 6 bases, with 13 bases left between them.

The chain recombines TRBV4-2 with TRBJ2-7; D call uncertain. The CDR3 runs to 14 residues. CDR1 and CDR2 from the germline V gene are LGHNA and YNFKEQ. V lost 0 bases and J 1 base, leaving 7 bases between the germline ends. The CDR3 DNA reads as TGTGCCAGCAGCCAAGAGGAGTTTTCCTACGAGCAGTACTTC. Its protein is CASSQEEFSYEQYF.

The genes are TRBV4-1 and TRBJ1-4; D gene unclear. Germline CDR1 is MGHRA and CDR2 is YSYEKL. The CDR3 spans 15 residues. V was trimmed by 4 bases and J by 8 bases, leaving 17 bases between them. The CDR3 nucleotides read TGCGCCAGCAGCCGGTCTGAGGGATTTGGGGAAAAACTGTTTTTT. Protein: CASSRSEGFGEKLFF.

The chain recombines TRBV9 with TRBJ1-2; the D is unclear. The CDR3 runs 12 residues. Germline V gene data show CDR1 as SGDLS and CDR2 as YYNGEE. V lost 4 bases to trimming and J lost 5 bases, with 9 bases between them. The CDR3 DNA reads TGTGCCAGCAGCCCCCGAGGGTATGGCTACACCTTC. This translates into CASSPRGYGYTF.

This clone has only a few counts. The CDR3 DNA follows: TGCAGCGGGGGGGACGGTTCCTACGAGCAGTACTTC. Its translation: CSGGDGSYEQYF. The gene calls are TRBV29-1 and TRBJ2-7, with D perhaps matching TRBD2 (6 bases). Germline V gene data show CDR1 as SQVTM and CDR2 as ANQGSEA. Trimming removed 7 bases from V and 1 base from J, with 11 bases in between. The CDR3 has 12 residues.

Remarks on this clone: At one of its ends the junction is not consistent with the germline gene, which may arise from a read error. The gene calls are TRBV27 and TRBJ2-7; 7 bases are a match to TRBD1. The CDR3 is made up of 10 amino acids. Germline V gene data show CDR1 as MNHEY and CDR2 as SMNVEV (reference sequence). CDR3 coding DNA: TGTGCCAGCAGTTTACCCCCGACAGGGTGG. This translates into CASSLPPTGW.

CDR3 region: CASSPSGSYEQYF. In DNA form, the CDR3 reads TGCGCCAGCAGCCCCTCAGGATCTTACGAGCAGTACTTC. The chain combines TRBV5-1 with TRBJ2-5; D remains ambiguous. Matching the DNA end better, TRBJ2-7 makes the J call doubtful. Per germline, CDR1 SGHRS and CDR2 YFSETQ. The CDR3 spans 13 residues.

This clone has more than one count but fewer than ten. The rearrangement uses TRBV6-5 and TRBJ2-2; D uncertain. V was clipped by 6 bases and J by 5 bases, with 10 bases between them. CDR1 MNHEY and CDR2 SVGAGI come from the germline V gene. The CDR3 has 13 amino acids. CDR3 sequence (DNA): TGTGCCAGCAGCCGACTCGTTACCGGGGAGCTGTTTTTT. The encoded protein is CASSRLVTGELFF.

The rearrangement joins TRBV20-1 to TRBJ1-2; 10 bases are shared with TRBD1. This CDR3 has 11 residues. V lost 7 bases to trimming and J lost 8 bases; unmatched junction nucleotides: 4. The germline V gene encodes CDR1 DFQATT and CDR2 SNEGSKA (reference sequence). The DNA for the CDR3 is TGCAGTGTTGGACAGGGGGAAGGCTACACCTTC. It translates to CSVGQGEGYTF.

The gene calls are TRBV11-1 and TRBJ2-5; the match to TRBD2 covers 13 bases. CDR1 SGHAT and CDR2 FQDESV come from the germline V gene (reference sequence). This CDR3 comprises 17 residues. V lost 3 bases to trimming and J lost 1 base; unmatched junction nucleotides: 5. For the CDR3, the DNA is TGTGCCAGCAGCTTCCCCAGACTAGCGGGGGGCCAAGAGACCCAGTACTTC. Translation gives CASSFPRLAGGQETQYF.

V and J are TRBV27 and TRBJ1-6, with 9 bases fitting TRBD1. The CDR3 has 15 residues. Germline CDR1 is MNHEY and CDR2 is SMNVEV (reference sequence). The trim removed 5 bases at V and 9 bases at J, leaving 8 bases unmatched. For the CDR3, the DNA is TGTGCCAGCAGTGAAATACAGGGGGCACGTTCACCCCTCCACTTT. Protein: CASSEIQGARSPLHF.

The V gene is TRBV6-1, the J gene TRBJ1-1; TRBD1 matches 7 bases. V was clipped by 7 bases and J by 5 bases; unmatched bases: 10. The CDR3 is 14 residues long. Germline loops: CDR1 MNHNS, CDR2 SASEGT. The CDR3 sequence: CASTRQGSWTEAFF. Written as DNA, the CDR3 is TGTGCCAGCACCCGACAGGGAAGTTGGACTGAAGCTTTCTTT.

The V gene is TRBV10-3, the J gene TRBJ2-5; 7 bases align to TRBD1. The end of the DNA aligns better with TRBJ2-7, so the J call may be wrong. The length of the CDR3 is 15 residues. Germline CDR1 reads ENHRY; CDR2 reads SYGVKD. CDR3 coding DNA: TGTGCCATCAGTGTTGGTGGGACAGATTACTACGAGCAGTACTTC. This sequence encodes CAISVGGTDYYEQYF.

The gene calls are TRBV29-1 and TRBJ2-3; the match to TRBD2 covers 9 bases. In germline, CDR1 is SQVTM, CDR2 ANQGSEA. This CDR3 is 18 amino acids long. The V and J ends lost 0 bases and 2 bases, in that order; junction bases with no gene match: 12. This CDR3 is CSVEERGSGGPDTDTQYF. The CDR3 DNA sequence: TGCAGCGTTGAAGAAAGGGGTAGCGGGGGACCTGACACAGATACGCAGTATTTT.

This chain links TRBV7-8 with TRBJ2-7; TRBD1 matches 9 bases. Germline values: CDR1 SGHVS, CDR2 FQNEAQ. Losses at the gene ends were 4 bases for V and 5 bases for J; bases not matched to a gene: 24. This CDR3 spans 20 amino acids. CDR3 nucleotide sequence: TGTGCCAGCAGCTCCCCCTTTACCCGGGACAGGGTAAGGGTCTCGAACGAGCAGTACTTC. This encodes CASSSPFTRDRVRVSNEQYF.

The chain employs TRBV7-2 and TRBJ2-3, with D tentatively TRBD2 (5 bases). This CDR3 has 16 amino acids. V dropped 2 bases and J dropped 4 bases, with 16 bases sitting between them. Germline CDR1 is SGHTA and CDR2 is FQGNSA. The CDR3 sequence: CASSLNSRASPDTQYF. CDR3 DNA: TGTGCCAGCAGCTTAAATTCCCGGGCTAGCCCAGATACGCAGTATTTT.

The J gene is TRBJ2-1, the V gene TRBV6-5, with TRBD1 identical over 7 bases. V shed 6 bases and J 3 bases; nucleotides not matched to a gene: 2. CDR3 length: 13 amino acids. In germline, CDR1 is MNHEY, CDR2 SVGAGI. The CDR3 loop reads CASSYRGYNEQFF. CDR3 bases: TGTGCCAGCAGCTACAGGGGCTACAATGAGCAGTTCTTC.

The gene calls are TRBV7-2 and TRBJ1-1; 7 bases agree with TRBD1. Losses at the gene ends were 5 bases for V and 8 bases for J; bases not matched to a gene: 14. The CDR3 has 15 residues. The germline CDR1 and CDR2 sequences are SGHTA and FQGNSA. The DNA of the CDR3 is TGTGCCAGCAGCACCCGACAGGGAGTAGGGCCCGAAGCTTTCTTT. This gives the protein CASSTRQGVGPEAFF.

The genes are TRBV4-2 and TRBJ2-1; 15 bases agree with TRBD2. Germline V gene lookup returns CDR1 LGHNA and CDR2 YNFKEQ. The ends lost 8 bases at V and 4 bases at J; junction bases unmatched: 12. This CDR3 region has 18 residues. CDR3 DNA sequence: TGTGCCAGCCAGAAGAAACCCGGGACTAGCGGGGGGTACAATGAGCAGTTCTTC. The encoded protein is CASQKKPGTSGGYNEQFF.

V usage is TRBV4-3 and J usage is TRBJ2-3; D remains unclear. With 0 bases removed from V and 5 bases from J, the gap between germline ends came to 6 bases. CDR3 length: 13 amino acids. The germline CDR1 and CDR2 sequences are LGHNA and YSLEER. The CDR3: CASSQDGRDTQYF. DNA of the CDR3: TGCGCCAGCAGCCAAGACGGTCGAGATACGCAGTATTTT.

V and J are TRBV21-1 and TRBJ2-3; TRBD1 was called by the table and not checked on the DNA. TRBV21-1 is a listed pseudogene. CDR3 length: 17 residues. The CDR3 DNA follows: TGTGCCAGCAGCAAACCCCCAGGGGGCGAAGGTCGAGATACGCAGTATTTT. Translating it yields CASSKPPGGEGRDTQYF.

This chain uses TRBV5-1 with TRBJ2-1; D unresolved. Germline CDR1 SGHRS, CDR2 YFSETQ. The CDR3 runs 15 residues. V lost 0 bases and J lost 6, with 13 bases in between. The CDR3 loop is CASSLDGVTGNEQFF. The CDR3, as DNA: TGCGCCAGCAGCTTGGATGGAGTCACGGGCAATGAGCAGTTCTTC.

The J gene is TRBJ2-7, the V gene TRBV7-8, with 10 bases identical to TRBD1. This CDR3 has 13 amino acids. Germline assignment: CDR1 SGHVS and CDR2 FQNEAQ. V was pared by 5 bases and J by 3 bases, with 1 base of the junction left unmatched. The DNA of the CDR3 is TGTGCCAGCAGCCGGGACAGGGGCTACGAGCAGTACTTC. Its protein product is CASSRDRGYEQYF. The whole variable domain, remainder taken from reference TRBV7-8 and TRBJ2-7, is GAGVSQSPRYKVAKRGQDVALRCDPISGHVSLFWYQQALGQGPEFLTYFQNEAQLDKSGLPSDRFFAERPEGSVSTLKIQRTQQEDSAVYLCASSRDRGYEQYFGPGTRLTVT.

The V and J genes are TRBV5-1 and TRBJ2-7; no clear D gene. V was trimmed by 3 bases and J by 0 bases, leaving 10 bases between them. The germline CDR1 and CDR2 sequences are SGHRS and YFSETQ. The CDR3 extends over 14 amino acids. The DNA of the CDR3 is TGCGCCAGCAGCTATACGGGTAGCTCCTACGAGCAGTACTTC. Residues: CASSYTGSSYEQYF.

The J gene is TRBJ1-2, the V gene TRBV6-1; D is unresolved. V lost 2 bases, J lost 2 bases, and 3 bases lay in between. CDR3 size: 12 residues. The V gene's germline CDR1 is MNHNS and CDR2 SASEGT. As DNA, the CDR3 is TGTGCCAGCAGTGAACAAAACTATGGCTACACCTTC. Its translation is CASSEQNYGYTF.

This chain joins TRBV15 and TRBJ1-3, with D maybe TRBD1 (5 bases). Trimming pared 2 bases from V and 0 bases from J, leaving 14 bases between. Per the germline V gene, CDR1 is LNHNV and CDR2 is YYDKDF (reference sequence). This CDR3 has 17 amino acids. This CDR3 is CATSRYSSGYSGNTIYF. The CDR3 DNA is TGTGCCACCAGCAGATACTCCTCAGGGTACTCTGGAAACACCATATATTTT.

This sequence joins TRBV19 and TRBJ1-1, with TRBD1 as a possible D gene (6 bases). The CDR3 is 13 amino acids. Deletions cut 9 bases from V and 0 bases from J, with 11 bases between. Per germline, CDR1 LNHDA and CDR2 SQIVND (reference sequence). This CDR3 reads CASKDRLNTEAFF. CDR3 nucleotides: TGTGCCAGCAAAGACAGGCTGAACACTGAAGCTTTCTTT. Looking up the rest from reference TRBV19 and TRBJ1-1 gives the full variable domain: DGGITQSPKYLFRKEGQNVTLSCEQNLNHDAMYWYRQDPGQGLRLIYYSQIVNDFQKGDIAEGYSVSREKKESFPLTVTSAQKNPTAFYLCASKDRLNTEAFFGQGTRLTVV.